These 24 T cell receptor beta chains originate from one sample sequenced in a study of identical twins (dated by TCRdb to 2016 to 2018). Libraries were prepared through 5' RACE. Reads for this sample came from an Illumina HiSeq 2000. TCRdb reanalyzed the raw reads on its own, using fastp at Q25 for trimming and MiXCR for clone calling, and kept in-frame beta chains. Rows are unified per CDR3 protein, each entry keeping the most common DNA and genes. The sample table holds about 790,000 distinct CDR3 sequences, of which 15% to 20% were seen once. Clones ranked in the top ten supply around 13% of the sample. Another study also made use of these data, one on T cells expressing NK-cell markers.

The sequencing input was PBMCs. The source of these receptors is a woman between 18 and 29 years old in good health.

The chain recombines TRBV20-1 with TRBJ2-1; TRBD2 is a possible D gene (7 bases). In germline, CDR1 is DFQATT, CDR2 SNEGSKA (reference sequence). Trimming removed 0 bases from V and 2 bases from J, with 14 bases in between. This CDR3 contains 16 residues. The CDR3 DNA follows: TGCAGTGCTAGAGACCAAAGGCGGGGGCCCTACAATGAGCAGTTCTTC. Protein: CSARDQRRGPYNEQFF.

The gene calls are TRBV6-2 or TRBV6-3 and TRBJ2-1; 11 bases are a match to TRBD2. With V trimmed by 7 bases and J by 6 bases, 8 bases remained unmatched. There are 15 residues in the CDR3. Germline assignment: CDR1 MNHEY and CDR2 SVGEGT. The CDR3 sequence: CASTPLAGGFNEQFF. CDR3 coding DNA: TGTGCCAGCACCCCTTTAGCGGGAGGGTTCAATGAGCAGTTCTTC.

This clonotype has a handful of counts. The rearrangement uses TRBV7-9 and TRBJ2-2, with D unclear. The ends were cut back, 5 bases at V and 0 bases at J, with 13 bases in the middle. This CDR3 region has 16 residues. Germline CDR1 SEHNR, CDR2 FQNEAQ (reference sequence). Here the CDR3 reads CASSPKWVSNTGELFF. CDR3 nucleotide sequence: TGTGCCAGCAGCCCTAAGTGGGTGTCGAACACCGGGGAGCTGTTTTTT.

The V and J genes are TRBV11-2 and TRBJ2-1, with D unresolved. Germline loops: CDR1 SGHAT, CDR2 FQNNGV. This CDR3 comprises 15 residues. The V and J ends lost 1 base and 0 bases respectively, with 7 bases between them. CDR3 nucleotides: TGTGCCAGCAGCTTAGCGATTGGCTCCTACAATGAGCAGTTCTTC. It is translated as CASSLAIGSYNEQFF.

This clonotype has more than one count but fewer than ten. This chain uses TRBV30 with TRBJ2-3; TRBD2 might be the D (6 bases). The CDR3 runs to 15 residues. CDR1 is GTSNPN and CDR2 is SVGIG in the germline V gene (reference sequence). V gave up 3 bases and J gave up 8 bases, with 21 bases separating them. The chain's CDR3 is CAWRAGTAPQGTQYF. CDR3 sequence (DNA): TGTGCCTGGAGGGCCGGGACTGCACCTCAGGGTACGCAGTATTTT.

The chain couples TRBV27 to TRBJ2-7, with TRBD1 as a possible D gene (5 bases). Germline V gives CDR1 MNHEY, CDR2 SMNVEV (reference sequence). V shed 5 bases and J shed 0 bases, with 11 bases lying between them. The length of the CDR3 is 14 residues. In DNA form, the CDR3 reads TGTGCCAGCAGTCCCTACAGGAGCTCCTACGAGCAGTACTTC. Translating gives CASSPYRSSYEQYF.

J is TRBJ1-2 and V is TRBV27; no definite D call. CDR1 and CDR2 (germline): MNHEY, SMNVEV (reference sequence). The germline V and J ends were trimmed by 6 bases and 6 bases, with 14 bases remaining between them. The CDR3 loop spans 13 amino acids. In DNA, the CDR3 is TGTGCCAGCAGCTCCGGCCTTTCAGATGGCTACACCTTC. Amino acid sequence: CASSSGLSDGYTF.

The table lists this clonotype with a few counts. This chain uses TRBV7-2 with TRBJ2-1; D tentatively fits TRBD1 or TRBD2 (5 bases each). Germline CDR1 SGHTA, CDR2 FQGNSA. V gave up 4 bases and J gave up 7 bases, with 17 bases separating them. The CDR3 extends over 15 amino acids. The CDR3 DNA reads TGTGCCAGCAGCTACCCCGGGGCAGGGCGTAATGAGCAGTTCTTC. Its translation is CASSYPGAGRNEQFF.

This clonotype was counted between two and nine times. The V gene is TRBV27, the J gene TRBJ2-3; no reliable D call. The V gene's germline CDR1 is MNHEY and CDR2 SMNVEV (reference sequence). The V and J ends lost 1 base and 2 bases respectively, with 7 bases between them. The CDR3 totals 14 residues. The CDR3 protein is CASSLLYPTDTQYF. As DNA, the CDR3 is TGTGCCAGCAGTTTATTGTACCCCACAGATACGCAGTATTTT.

This clonotype was counted between two and nine times. This chain links TRBV12-3 or TRBV12-4 with TRBJ1-1; maybe TRBD1 (5 bases). The CDR3 runs 16 residues. Trimming removed 8 bases from V and 0 bases from J, with 19 bases in between. This CDR3 is CASGVSGGKVNTEAFF. CDR3 DNA: TGTGCCAGCGGGGTTTCGGGGGGGAAAGTGAACACTGAAGCTTTCTTT.

There are a few counts of this clonotype. The V gene is TRBV10-2, the J gene TRBJ2-2, with D unclear. This CDR3 is built from 16 residues. CDR1 and CDR2 (germline): WSHSY, SAAADI. Trimming took off 3 bases at V and 1 base at J, with 12 bases between the two ends. CDR3 coding DNA: TGCGCCAGCAGTGAATTGGGCAGAAGGAACACCGGGGAGCTGTTTTTT. Protein product: CASSELGRRNTGELFF.

This clonotype was detected a few times. This chain joins TRBV20-1 and TRBJ2-3; D gene ambiguous. Germline values: CDR1 DFQATT, CDR2 SNEGSKA (reference sequence). The ends were cut back, 3 bases at V and 2 bases at J, with 15 bases in the middle. CDR3 length equals 15 residues. In DNA form, the CDR3 reads TGCAGTGCTAGGCGCCGCGCGGCCGTCACAGATACGCAGTATTTT. Encoded protein: CSARRRAAVTDTQYF.

In this sample, this clonotype turned up a few times. CDR3 amino acids: CASHPKYEQYF. CDR3 nucleotides: TGTGCCTCCCACCCCAAGTACGAGCAGTACTTC. V is TRBV12-3 or TRBV12-4 and J is TRBJ2-7; D is unresolved. V lost 11 bases and J lost 4, with 12 bases in between. The CDR3 extends over 11 amino acids.

The chain recombines TRBV5-6 with TRBJ2-1; 11 nucleotides align to TRBD2. The V gene's germline CDR1 is SGHDT and CDR2 YYEEEE. The CDR3 spans 20 residues. The V and J ends lost 2 bases and 0 bases, in that order; junction bases with no gene match: 13. The CDR3 sequence is CASSFNEGLAVLSSYNEQFF. The CDR3 nucleotides are TGTGCCAGCAGCTTCAATGAGGGACTAGCGGTTCTTAGCTCCTACAATGAGCAGTTCTTC.

This clonotype showed up just a few times. The rearrangement joins TRBV6-1 to TRBJ1-2; unclear D gene. Germline V gene sequence: CDR1 MNHNS, CDR2 SASEGT. CDR3 length: 15 amino acids. V lost 6 bases and J 4 bases, leaving 18 bases between the germline ends. This CDR3 reads CASRPSGSQVYGYTF. In DNA form, the CDR3 reads TGTGCCAGCAGACCGTCTGGCAGTCAAGTCTATGGCTACACCTTC.

V usage is TRBV20-1 and J usage is TRBJ2-5; D is unresolved. There are 13 residues in the CDR3. Germline lookup yields CDR1 DFQATT and CDR2 SNEGSKA (reference sequence). Trimming cost V 3 bases and J 4 bases, with 12 bases left between them. CDR3 coding DNA: TGCAGTGCTAGCCGGCTAAATCTAGAGACCCAGTACTTC. Translated, it gives CSASRLNLETQYF.

This clonotype has just a few counts. The chain recombines TRBV12-3 or TRBV12-4 with TRBJ2-5; perhaps TRBD2 as D (6 bases). Between the trimmed V and J ends, which lost 6 bases and 7 bases, there was a span of 18 bases. The CDR3 extends over 14 amino acids. DNA of the CDR3: TGTGCCAGCAGGGATAGACTAGTTTTGGGGACCCAGTACTTC. Protein product: CASRDRLVLGTQYF.

In this sample, this clonotype turned up a few times. This sequence joins TRBV12-3 or TRBV12-4 and TRBJ2-5; TRBD1 is a possible D gene (6 bases). The V end lost 3 bases, the J end lost 0 bases, and 8 bases lay between the germline ends. CDR3 length: 14 residues. The CDR3 DNA reads TGTGCCAGCAGTTTTGGACAGTACCAAGAGACCCAGTACTTC. As protein: CASSFGQYQETQYF.

CDR3 nucleotide sequence: TGCGCCAGCAGCTTGGGATCAGCCCTCAATGAGCAGTTCTTC. It yields the protein CASSLGSALNEQFF. The chain carries TRBV5-1 and TRBJ2-1; D remains ambiguous. The CDR3 is made up of 14 amino acids. V was pared by 0 bases and J by 6 bases, with 10 bases between. In germline, CDR1 is SGHRS, CDR2 YFSETQ.

This clonotype was found a few times. J is TRBJ2-3 and V is TRBV6-1; a weak D match, TRBD1 (6 bases). Germline-derived CDR1 and CDR2 are MNHNS and SASEGT. The CDR3 length is 14 residues. V lost 6 bases to trimming and J lost 0 bases, with 10 bases between them. The CDR3, as DNA: TGTGCCAGCAGAAGGGGGAGCAGCACAGATACGCAGTATTTT. Encoded protein: CASRRGSSTDTQYF.

V and J are TRBV11-2 and TRBJ1-5; D is unresolved. The V end was cut by 0 bases, the J end by 9 bases, with 6 bases between. This CDR3 region has 12 residues. Germline V gives CDR1 SGHAT, CDR2 FQNNGV. This CDR3 reads CASSLDGWPQHF. The CDR3 bases are TGTGCCAGCAGCTTAGACGGATGGCCCCAGCATTTT.

The chain carries TRBV7-8 and TRBJ1-1; D not certain. Trimming removed 0 bases at V and 1 base at J, with 12 bases between. CDR1 and CDR2 (germline): SGHVS, FQNEAQ. CDR3 size: 16 residues. The DNA of the CDR3 is TGTGCCAGCAGCTTAGCACAGTCCTTAGGGAACACTGAAGCTTTCTTT. Residues: CASSLAQSLGNTEAFF.

This clonotype has a handful of counts. The chain couples TRBV12-3 or TRBV12-4 to TRBJ1-2, with D uncertain. This CDR3 comprises 13 residues. Between the trimmed V and J ends, which lost 0 bases and 13 bases, there was a span of 15 bases. Here the CDR3 DNA reads TGTGCCAGCAGTTTAGCGCCTAATCGGAGAGCCACCTTC. Translated, it gives CASSLAPNRRATF.

This clonotype occurred a few times. The V and J genes are TRBV20-1 and TRBJ2-1, with 9 bases matching TRBD2. V gave up 3 bases and J gave up 0 bases; unmatched junction bases: 6. CDR1 and CDR2 (germline): DFQATT, SNEGSKA (reference sequence). The CDR3 contains 16 residues. Written as DNA, the CDR3 is TGCAGTGCTAGGTCTAGCGGGGAGAGCTCCTACAATGAGCAGTTCTTC. This sequence encodes CSARSSGESSYNEQFF.